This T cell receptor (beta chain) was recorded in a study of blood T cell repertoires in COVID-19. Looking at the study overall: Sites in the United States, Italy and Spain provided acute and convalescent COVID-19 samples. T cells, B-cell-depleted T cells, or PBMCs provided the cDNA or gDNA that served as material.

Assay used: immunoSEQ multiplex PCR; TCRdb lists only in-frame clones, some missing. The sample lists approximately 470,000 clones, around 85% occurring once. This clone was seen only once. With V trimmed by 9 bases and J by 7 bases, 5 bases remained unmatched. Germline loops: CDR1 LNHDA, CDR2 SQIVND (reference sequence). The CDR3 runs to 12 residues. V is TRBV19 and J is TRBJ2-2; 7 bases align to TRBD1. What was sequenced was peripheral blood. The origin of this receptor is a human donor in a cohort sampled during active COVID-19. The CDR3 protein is CASPRGNGELFF. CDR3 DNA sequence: TGTGCCAGCCCCAGGGGGAACGGGGAGCTGTTTTTT.